The entry below gives a single T cell receptor (beta chain) sequence along with its context. Its antigen is unidentified. Only in-frame clones appear in the TCRdb table, and some are missing; sequencing was by immunoSEQ multiplex PCR. Among 950,000 to 1,100,000 clones listed, about 80% were seen once. The sample belongs to a study of shared clonotypes between healthy human individuals. Study information: CD4 naive and memory got three plates each, CD8 naive two, CD8 memory one. Whole-study findings and limits: Donors were few, which limited the genetic and exposure-history diversity represented.

The length of the CDR3 is 17 residues. This TCR was sampled from a man in his late teens or twenties in good health. Material for sequencing was memory CD4+ T cells sorted from blood. Subset here: CD45RA-negative fraction. The chain recombines TRBV12-2 with TRBJ2-2; the D call of TRBD2 is as the table states it, not checked on the DNA. TRBV12-2 is a listed pseudogene. The CDR3, as DNA: TGTGCAAGTCGCTTATGGGAGGGGAGGGAATACACCGGGGAGCTGTTTTTT. Its translation is CASRLWEGREYTGELFF.